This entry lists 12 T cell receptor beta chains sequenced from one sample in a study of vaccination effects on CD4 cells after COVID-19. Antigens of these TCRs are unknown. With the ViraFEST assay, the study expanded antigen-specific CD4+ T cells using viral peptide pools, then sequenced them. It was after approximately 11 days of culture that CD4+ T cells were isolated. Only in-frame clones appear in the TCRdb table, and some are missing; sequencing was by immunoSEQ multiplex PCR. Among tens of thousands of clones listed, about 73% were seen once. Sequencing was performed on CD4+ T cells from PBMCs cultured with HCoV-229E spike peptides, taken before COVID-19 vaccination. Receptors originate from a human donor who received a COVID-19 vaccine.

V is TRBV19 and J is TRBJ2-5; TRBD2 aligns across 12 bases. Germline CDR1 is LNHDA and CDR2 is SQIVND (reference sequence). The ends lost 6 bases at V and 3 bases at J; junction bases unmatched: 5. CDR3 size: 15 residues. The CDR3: CASSRRTSGEETQYF. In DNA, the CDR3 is TGTGCCAGTAGCCGTCGGACTAGCGGGGAAGAGACCCAGTACTTC. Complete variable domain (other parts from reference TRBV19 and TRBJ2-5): DGGITQSPKYLFRKEGQNVTLSCEQNLNHDAMYWYRQDPGQGLRLIYYSQIVNDFQKGDIAEGYSVSREKKESFPLTVTSAQKNPTAFYLCASSRRTSGEETQYFGPGTRLLVL.

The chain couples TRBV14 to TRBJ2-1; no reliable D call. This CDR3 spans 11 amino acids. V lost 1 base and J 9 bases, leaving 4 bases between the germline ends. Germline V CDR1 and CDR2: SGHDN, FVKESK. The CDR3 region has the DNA TGTGCCAGCAGCCAAGGACCTGAGCAGTTCTTC. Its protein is CASSQGPEQFF.

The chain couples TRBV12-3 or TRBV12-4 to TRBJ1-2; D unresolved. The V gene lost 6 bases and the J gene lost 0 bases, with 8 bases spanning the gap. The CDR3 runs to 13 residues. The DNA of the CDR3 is TGTGCCAGCAGCCCTTCCCCTAACTATGGCTACACCTTC. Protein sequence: CASSPSPNYGYTF.

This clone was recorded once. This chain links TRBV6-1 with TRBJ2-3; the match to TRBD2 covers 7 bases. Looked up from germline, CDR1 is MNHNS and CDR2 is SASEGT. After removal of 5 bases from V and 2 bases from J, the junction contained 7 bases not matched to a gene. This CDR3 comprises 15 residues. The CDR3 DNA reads TGTGCCAGCAGTCTAGGACTAGTTGCCACAGATACGCAGTATTTT. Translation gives CASSLGLVATDTQYF.

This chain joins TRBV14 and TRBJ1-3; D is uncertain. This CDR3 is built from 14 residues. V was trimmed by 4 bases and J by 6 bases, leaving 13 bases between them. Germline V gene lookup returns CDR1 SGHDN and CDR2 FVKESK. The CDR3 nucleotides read TGTGCCAGCAGCCCGGGCCTCGGCACAAACACCATATATTTT. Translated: CASSPGLGTNTIYF.

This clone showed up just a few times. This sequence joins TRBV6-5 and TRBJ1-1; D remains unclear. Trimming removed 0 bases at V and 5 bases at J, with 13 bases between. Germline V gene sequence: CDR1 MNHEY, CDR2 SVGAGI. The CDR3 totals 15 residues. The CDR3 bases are TGTGCCAGCAGTTACTCGAGTGGCTCAAATACTGAAGCTTTCTTT. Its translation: CASSYSSGSNTEAFF.

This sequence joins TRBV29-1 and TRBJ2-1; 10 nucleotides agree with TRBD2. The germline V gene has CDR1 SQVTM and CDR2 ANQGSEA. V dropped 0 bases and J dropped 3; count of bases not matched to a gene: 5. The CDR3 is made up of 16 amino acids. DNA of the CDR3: TGCAGCGTTGAAGATCAAACTAGCGGGAACTACAATGAGCAGTTCTTC. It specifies CSVEDQTSGNYNEQFF.

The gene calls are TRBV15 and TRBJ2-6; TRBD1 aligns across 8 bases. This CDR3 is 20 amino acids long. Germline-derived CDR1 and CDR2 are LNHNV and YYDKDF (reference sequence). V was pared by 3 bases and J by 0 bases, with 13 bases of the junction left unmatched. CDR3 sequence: CATSRRLWTGPFSGANVLTF. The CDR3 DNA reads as TGTGCCACCAGCAGGAGATTATGGACAGGGCCATTCTCTGGGGCCAACGTCCTGACTTTC.

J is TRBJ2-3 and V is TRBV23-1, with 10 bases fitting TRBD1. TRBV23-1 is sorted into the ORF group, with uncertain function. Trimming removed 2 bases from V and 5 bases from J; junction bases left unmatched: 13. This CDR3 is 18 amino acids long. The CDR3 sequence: CASSQEAGTGEELDTQYF. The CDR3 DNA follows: TGCGCCAGCAGTCAAGAGGCGGGGACAGGGGAAGAATTAGATACGCAGTATTTT.

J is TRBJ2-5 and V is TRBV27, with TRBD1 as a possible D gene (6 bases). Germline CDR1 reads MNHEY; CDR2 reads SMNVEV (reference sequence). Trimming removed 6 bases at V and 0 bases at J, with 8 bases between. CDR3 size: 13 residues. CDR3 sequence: CASRDSYQETQYF. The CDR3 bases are TGTGCCAGCAGGGACAGTTACCAAGAGACCCAGTACTTC.

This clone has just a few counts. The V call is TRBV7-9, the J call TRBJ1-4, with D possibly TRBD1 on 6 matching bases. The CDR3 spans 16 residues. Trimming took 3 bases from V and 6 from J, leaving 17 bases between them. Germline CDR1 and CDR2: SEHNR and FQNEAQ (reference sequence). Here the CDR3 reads CASSFSAGHGDEKLFF. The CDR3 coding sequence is TGTGCCAGCAGCTTCTCTGCGGGACATGGGGATGAAAAACTGTTTTTT.

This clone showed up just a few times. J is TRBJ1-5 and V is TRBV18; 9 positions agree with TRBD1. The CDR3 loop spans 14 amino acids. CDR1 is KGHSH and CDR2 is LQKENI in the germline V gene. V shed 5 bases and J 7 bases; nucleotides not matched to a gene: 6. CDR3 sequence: CASSEQGAGQPQHF. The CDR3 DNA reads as TGTGCCAGCTCAGAACAGGGGGCCGGACAGCCCCAGCATTTT.